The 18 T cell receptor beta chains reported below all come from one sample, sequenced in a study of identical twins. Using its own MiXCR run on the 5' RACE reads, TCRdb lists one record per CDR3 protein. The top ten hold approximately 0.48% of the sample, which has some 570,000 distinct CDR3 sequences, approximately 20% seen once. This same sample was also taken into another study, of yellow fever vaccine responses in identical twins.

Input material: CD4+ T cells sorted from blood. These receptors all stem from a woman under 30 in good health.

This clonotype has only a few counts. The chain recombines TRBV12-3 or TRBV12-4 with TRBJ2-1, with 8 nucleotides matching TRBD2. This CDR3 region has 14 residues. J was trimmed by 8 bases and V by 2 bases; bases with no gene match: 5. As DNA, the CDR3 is TGTGCCAGCAGTTTAACGGGGGGGATCGATGAGCAGTTCTTC. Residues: CASSLTGGIDEQFF.

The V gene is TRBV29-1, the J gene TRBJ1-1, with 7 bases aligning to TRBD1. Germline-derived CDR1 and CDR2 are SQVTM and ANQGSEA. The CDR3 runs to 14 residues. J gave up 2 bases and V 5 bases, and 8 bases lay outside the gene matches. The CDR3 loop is CSVTQGSGNTEAFF. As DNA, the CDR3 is TGCAGCGTTACACAGGGGTCGGGCAACACTGAAGCTTTCTTT.

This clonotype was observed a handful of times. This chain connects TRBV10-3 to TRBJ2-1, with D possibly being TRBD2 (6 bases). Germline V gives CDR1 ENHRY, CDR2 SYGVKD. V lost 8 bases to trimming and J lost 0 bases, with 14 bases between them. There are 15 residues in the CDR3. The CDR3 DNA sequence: TGTGCCATCGCCCCGGGACTTAGCTCCTACAATGAGCAGTTCTTC. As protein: CAIAPGLSSYNEQFF.

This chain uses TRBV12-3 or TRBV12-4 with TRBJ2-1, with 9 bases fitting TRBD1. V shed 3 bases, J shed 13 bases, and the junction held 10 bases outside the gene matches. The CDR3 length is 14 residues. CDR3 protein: CASSFGTGGQGQFF. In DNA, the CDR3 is TGTGCCAGCAGTTTCGGTACAGGGGGACAGGGCCAGTTCTTC.

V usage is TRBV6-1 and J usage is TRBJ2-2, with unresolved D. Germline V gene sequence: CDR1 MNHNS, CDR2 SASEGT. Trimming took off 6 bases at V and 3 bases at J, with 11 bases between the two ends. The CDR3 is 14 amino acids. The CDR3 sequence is CASRRQPYTGELFF. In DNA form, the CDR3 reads TGTGCCAGCAGAAGGCAGCCCTACACCGGGGAGCTGTTTTTT.

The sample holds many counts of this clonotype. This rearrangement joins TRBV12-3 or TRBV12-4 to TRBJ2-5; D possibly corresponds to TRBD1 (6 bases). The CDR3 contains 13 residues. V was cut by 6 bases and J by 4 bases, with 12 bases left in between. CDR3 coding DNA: TGTGCCAGCAGCCGATGGGACACAGAGACCCAGTACTTC. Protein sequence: CASSRWDTETQYF.

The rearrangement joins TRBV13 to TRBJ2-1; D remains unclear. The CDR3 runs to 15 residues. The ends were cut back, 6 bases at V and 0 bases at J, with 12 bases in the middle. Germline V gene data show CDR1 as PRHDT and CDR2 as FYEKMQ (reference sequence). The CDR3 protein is CASRPFAVSYNEQFF. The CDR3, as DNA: TGTGCCAGCAGACCCTTTGCGGTCTCCTACAATGAGCAGTTCTTC.

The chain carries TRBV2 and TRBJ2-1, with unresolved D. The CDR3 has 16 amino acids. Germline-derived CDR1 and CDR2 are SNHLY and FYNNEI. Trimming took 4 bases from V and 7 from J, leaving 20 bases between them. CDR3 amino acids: CASSAQKNRVMNEQFF. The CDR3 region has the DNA TGTGCCAGCAGTGCCCAGAAAAATAGGGTTATGAATGAGCAGTTCTTC.

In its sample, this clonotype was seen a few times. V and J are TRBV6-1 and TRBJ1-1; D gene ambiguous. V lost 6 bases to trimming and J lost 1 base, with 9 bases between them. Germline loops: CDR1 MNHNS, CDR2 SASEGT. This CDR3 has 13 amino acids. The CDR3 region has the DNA TGTGCCAGCAGCCGGGGTCCGAACACTGAAGCTTTCTTT. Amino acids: CASSRGPNTEAFF.

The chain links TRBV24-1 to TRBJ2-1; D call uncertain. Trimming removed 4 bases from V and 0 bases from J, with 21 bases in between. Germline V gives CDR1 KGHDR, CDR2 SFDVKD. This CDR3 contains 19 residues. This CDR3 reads CATSDPKVIVTSSYNEQFF. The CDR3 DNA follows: TGTGCCACCAGTGACCCTAAGGTAATCGTGACCAGCTCCTACAATGAGCAGTTCTTC.

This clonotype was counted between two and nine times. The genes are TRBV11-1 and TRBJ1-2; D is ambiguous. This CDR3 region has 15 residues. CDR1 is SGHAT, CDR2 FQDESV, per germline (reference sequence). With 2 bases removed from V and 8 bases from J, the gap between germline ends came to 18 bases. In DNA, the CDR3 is TGTGCCAGCAGCTTATCAGACGCCTTGGGGAGCGGCTACACCTTC. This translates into CASSLSDALGSGYTF. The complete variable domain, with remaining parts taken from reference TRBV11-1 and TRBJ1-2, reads EAEVAQSPRYKITEKSQAVAFWCDPISGHATLYWYRQILGQGPELLVQFQDESVVDDSQLPKDRFSAERLKGVDSTLKIQPAELGDSAMYLCASSLSDALGSGYTFGSGTRLTVV.

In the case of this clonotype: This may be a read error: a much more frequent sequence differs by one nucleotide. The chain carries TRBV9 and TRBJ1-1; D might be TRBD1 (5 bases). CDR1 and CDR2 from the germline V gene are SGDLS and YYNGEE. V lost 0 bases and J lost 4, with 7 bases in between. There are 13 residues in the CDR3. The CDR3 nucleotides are TGTGCCAGCAGCGTAGTAGGGGCCACTGAAGCTTTCTTT. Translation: CASSVVGATEAFF.

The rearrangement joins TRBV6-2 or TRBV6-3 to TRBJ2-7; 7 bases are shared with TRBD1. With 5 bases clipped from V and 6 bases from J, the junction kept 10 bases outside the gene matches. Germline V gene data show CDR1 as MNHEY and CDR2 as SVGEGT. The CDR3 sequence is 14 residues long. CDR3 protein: CASSGIGTVGEQYV. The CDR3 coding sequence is TGTGCCAGCAGTGGAATCGGGACAGTTGGCGAGCAGTACGTC.

This CDR3 is CASRRAGAGNTGELFF. CDR3 DNA sequence: TGTGCCAGCAGACGAGCTGGGGCAGGGAACACCGGGGAGCTGTTTTTT. The genes are TRBV7-9 and TRBJ2-2; perhaps TRBD1 as D (5 bases). V lost 6 bases to trimming and J lost 1 base, with 15 bases between them. CDR1 and CDR2 (germline): SEHNR, FQNEAQ (reference sequence). The CDR3 runs 16 residues.

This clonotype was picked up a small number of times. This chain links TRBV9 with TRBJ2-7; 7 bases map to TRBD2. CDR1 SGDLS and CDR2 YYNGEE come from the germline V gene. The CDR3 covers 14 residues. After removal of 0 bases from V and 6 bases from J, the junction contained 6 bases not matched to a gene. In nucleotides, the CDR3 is TGTGCCAGCAGCGTAGGTGGGAGGGCCGTCGAGCAGTACTTC. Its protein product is CASSVGGRAVEQYF.

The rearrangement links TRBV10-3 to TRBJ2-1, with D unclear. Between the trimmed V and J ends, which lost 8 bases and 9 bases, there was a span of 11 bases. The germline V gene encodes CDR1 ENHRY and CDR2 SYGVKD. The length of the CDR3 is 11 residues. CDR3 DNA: TGTGCCATCGGTCCCCTAGGTGAGCAGTTCTTC. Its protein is CAIGPLGEQFF.

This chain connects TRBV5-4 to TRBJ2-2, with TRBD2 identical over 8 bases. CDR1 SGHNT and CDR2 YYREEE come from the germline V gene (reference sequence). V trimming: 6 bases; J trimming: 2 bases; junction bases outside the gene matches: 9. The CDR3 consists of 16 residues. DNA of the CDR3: TGTGCCAGCACCCCGAGGGCGGGAGGTAACACCGGGGAGCTGTTTTTT. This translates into CASTPRAGGNTGELFF.

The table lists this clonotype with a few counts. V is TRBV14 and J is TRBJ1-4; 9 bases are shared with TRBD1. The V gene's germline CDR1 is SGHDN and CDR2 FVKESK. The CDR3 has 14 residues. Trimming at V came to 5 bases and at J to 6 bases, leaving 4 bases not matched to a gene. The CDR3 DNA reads TGTGCCAGCAGCAAGGGACAGGGTTATGAAAAACTGTTTTTT. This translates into CASSKGQGYEKLFF.